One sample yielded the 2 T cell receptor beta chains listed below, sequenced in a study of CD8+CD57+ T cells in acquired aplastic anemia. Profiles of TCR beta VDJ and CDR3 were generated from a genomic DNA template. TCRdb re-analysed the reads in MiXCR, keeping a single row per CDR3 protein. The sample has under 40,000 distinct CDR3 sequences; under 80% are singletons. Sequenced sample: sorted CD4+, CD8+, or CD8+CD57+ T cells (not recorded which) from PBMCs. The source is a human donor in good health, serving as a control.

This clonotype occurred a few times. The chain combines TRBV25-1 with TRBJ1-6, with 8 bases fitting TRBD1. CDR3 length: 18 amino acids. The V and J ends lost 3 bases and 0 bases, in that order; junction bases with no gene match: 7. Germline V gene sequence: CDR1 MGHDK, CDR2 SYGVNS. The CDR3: CASSDSWTGRSYNSPLHF. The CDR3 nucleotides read TGTGCCAGCAGTGATTCTTGGACAGGGCGCTCCTATAATTCACCCCTCCACTTT.

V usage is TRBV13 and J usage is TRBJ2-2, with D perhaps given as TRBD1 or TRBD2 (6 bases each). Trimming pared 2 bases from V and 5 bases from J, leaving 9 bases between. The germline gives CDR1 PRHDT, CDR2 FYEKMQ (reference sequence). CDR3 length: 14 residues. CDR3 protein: CASSLQGRTGELFF. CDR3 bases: TGTGCCAGCAGCTTACAGGGGAGGACCGGGGAGCTGTTTTTT.